This is a list of T cell receptor beta chains from one sample in a study of blood T cell repertoires in COVID-19. Only in-frame clones appear in the TCRdb table, and some are missing; sequencing was by immunoSEQ multiplex PCR. The data contain 130,000 or so clones, about 80% of them singletons. Sequencing was carried out using PBMCs or T cells enriched from blood (not recorded which). All receptors come from a man aged 45-60 years who had recovered from COVID-19. Each CDR3 is given with its conserved first and last residue. A D gene is named only where the DNA matches it firmly. Clone sizes are given selectively: once, few, many, or a class where the clone is expanded.

>TRBV29-1|-|TRBJ1-3|-
TGCAGCGTTGAGCCCTCGGCTGGAAACACCATATATTTT
CSVEPSAGNTIYF
>TRBV27|-|TRBJ1-1|-
TGTGCCAGCAGTTTTTACAGAGACACTGAAGCTTTCTTT
CASSFYRDTEAFF
>TRBV5-4|-|TRBJ2-2|-
TGTGCCAGCAGCCCCGGCGGGCGGGGCGCCACCGGGGAGCTGTTTTTT
CASSPGGRGATGELFF
>TRBV9|-|TRBJ2-1|-
TGTGCCAGCAGCGTAGTGTTAGGGGGTGAGCAGTTCTTC
CASSVVLGGEQFF
>TRBV5-1|once|TRBJ1-1|-
TGCGCCAGCAGCTTGCAGGGGCCCAACACTGAAGCTTTCTTT
CASSLQGPNTEAFF
>TRBV18|-|TRBJ1-1|TRBD1
TGTGCCAGCTCACCAGGGACAGGGGGAGACACTGAAGCTTTCTTT
CASSPGTGGDTEAFF
>TRBV6-5|-|TRBJ1-6|TRBD1
TGTGCCAGCAGGCCCGGGACAGAAAATTCACCCCTCCACTTT
CASRPGTENSPLHF
>TRBV30|-|TRBJ1-5|-
TGTGCCTGGAGTGCACAGGGACGGCAGCCCCAGCATTTT
CAWSAQGRQPQHF
>TRBV19|few|TRBJ2-5|TRBD2
TGTGCCAGTAGTAAGGGGGAATCTAGCGGGGGTGAGACCCAGTACTTC
CASSKGESSGGETQYF
>TRBV28|-|TRBJ1-1|-
TGTGCCAGCAGTTACTACAGGGCGAACACTGAAGCTTTCTTT
CASSYYRANTEAFF